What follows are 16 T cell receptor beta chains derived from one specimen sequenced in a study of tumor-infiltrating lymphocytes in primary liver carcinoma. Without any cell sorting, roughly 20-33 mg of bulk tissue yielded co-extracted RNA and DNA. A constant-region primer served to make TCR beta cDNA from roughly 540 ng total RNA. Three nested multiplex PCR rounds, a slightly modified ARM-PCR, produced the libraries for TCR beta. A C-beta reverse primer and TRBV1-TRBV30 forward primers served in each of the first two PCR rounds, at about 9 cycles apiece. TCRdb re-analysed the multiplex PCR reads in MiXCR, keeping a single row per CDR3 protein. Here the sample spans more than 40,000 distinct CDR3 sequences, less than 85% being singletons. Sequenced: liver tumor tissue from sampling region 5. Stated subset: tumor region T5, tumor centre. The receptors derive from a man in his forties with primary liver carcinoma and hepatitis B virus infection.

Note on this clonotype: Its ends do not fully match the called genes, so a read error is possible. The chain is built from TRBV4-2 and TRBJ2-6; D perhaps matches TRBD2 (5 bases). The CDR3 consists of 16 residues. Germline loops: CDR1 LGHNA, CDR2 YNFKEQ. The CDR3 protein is CVSSQVGLAGANVLTF. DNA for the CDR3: TGTGTCAGCAGCCAAGTAGGACTCGCAGGGGCCAACGTCCTGACTTTC.

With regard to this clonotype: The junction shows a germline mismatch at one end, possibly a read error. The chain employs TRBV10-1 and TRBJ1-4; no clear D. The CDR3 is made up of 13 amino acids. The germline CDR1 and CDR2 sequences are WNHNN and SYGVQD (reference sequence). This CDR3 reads CANSDSPNEKLFF. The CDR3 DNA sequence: TGCGCCAACAGTGATTCGCCGAATGAAAAACTGTTTTTT.

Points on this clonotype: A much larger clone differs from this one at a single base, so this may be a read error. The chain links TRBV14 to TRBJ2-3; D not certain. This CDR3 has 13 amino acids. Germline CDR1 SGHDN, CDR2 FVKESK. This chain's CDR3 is CAGSQGQRSWQYF. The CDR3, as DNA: TGTGCCGGCAGCCAAGGTCAGAGGAGTTGGCAGTATTTT.

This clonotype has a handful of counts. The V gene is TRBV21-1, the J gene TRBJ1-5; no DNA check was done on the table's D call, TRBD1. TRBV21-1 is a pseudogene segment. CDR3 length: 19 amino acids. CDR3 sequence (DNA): TGTGCCAGCAGCACCTCTGGACAGGGCGGGAGTTATAGCAATCAGCCCCAGCATTTT. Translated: CASSTSGQGGSYSNQPQHF.

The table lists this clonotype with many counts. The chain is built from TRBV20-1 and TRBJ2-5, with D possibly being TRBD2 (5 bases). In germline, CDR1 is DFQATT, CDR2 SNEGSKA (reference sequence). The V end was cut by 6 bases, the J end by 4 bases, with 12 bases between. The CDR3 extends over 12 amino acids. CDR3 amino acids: CSASRAGETQYF. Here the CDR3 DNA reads TGCAGTGCCTCAAGGGCGGGAGAGACCCAGTACTTC.

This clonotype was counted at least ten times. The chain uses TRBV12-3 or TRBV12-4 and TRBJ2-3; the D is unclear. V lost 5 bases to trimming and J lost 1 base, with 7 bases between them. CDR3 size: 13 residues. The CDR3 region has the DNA TGTGCCAGCAGTGCGGACGGCACAGATACGCAGTATTTT. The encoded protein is CASSADGTDTQYF.

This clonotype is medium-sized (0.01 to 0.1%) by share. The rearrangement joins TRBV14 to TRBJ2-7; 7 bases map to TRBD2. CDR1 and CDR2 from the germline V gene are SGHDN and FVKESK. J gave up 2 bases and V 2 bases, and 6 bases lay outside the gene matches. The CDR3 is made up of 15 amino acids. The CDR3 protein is CASSQYSGFTYEQYF. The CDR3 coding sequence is TGTGCCAGCAGCCAATATAGCGGGTTTACCTACGAGCAGTACTTC.

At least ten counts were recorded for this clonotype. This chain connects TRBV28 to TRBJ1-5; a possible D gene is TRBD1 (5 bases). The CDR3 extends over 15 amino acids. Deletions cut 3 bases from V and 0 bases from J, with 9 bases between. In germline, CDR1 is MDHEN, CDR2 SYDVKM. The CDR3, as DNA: TGTGCCAGCAGTTTGACAGCAGATAGCAATCAGCCCCAGCATTTT. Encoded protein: CASSLTADSNQPQHF.

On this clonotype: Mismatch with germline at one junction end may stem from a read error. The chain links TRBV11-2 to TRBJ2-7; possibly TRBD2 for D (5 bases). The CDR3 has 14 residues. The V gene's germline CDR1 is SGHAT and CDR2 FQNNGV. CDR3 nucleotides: TGTGGCAGCGGCTTAACTGACATTACCTACGAGCAGTACTTC. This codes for CGSGLTDITYEQYF.

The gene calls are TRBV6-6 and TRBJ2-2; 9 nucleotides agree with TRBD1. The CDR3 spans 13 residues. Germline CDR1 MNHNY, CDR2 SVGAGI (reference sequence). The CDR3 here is CISSDRGAGELFF. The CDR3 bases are TGTATCAGCAGTGACAGGGGGGCCGGGGAGCTGTTTTTT.

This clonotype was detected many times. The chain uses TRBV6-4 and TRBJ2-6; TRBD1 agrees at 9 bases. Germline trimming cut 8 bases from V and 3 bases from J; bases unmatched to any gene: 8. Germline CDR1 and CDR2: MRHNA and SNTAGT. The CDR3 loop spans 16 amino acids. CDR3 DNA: TGTGCCAGCCGACAGGGGGGCCTTGGTGGGGCCAACGTCCTGACTTTC. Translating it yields CASRQGGLGGANVLTF.

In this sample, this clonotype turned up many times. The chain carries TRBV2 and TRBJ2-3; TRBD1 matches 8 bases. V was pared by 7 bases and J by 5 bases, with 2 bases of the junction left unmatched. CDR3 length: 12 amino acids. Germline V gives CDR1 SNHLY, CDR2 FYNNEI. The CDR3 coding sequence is TGTGCCAGCAAACAGGGGGTAGATACGCAGTATTTT. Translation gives CASKQGVDTQYF.

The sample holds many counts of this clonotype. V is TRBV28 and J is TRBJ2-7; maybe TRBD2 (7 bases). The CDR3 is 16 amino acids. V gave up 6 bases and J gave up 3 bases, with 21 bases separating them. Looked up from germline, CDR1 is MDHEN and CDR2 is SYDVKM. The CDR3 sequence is CASSLPGGSPLYEQYF. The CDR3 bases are TGTGCCAGCAGCCTGCCGGGGGGCTCGCCTCTCTACGAGCAGTACTTC.

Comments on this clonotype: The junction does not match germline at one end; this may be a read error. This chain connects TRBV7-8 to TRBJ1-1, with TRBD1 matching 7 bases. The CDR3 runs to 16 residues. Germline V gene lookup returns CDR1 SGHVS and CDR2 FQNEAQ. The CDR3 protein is CTISPRAGGMNTEASF. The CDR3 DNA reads TGTACCATCAGCCCACGAGCAGGGGGAATGAACACTGAAGCTTCCTTT. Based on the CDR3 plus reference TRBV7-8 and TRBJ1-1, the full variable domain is GAGVSQSPRYKVAKRGQDVALRCDPISGHVSLFWYQQALGQGPEFLTYFQNEAQLDKSGLPSDRFFAERPEGSVSTLKIQRTQQEDSAVYLCTISPRAGGMNTEASFGQGTRLTVV.

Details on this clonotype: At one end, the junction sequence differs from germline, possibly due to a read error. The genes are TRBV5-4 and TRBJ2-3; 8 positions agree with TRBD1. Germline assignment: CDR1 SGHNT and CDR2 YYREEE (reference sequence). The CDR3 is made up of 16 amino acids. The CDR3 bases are TGTGCCAACAGCCTGCCCACAGGGGGGTTCACAGATACGCAGTATTTT. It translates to CANSLPTGGFTDTQYF.

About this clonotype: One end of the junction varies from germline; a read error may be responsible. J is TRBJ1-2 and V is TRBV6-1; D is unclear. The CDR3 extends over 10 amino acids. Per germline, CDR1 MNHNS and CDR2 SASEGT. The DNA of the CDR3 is TGTGTCAGCAATGAATTGGGCTACACCTTC. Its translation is CVSNELGYTF.